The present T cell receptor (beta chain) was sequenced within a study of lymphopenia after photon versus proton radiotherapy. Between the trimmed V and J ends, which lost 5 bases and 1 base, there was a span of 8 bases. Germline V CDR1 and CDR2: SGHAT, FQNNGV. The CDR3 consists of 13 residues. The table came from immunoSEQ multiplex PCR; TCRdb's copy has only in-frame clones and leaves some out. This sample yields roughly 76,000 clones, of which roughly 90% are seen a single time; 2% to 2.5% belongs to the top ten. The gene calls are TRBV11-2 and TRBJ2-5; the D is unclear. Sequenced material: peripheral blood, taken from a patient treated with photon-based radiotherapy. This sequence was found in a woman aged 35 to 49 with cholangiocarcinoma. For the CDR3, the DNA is TGTGCCAGCAGCAACATCCGCCAAGAGACCCAGTACTTC. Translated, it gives CASSNIRQETQYF.